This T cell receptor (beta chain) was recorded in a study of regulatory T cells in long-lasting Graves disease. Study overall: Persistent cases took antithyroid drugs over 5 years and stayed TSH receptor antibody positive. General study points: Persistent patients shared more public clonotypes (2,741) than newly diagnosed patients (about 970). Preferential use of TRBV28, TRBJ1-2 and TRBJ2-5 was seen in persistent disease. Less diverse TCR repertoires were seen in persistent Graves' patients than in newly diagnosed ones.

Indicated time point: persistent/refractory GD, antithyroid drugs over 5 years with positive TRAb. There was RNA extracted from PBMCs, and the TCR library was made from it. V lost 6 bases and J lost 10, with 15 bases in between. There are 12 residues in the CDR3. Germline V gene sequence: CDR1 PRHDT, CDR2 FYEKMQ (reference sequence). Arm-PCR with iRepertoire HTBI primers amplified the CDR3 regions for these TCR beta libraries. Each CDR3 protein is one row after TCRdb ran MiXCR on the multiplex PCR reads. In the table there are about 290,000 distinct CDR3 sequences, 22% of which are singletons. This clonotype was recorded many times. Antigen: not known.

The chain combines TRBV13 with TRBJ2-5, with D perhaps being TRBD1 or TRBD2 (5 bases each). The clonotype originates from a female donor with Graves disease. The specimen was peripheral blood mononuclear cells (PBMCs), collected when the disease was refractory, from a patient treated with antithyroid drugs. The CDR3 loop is CASSSGDQGQYF. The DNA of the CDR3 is TGTGCCAGCAGTTCCGGGGACCAAGGCCAGTACTTC.